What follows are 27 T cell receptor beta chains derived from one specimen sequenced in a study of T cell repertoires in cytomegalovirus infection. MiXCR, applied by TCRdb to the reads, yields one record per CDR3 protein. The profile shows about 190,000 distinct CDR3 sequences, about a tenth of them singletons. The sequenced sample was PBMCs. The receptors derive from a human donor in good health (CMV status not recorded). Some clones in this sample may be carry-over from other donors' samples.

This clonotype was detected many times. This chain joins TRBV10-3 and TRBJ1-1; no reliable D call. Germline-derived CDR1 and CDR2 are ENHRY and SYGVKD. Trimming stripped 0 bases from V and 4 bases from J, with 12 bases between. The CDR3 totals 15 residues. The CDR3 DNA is TGTGCCATCAGTGAGTCGCTGGGTGTGGGCACTGAAGCTTTCTTT. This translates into CAISESLGVGTEAFF.

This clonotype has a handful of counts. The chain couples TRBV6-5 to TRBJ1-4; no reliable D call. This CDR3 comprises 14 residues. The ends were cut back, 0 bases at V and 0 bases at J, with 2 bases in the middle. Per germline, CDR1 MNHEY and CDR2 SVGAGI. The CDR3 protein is CASSYSATNEKLFF. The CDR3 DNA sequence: TGTGCCAGCAGTTACTCCGCAACTAATGAAAAACTGTTTTTT.

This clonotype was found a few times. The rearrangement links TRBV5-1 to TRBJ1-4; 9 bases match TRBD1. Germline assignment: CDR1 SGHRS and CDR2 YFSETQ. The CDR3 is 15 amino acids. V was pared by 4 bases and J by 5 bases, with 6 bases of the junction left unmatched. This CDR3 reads CASSPRTGENEKLFF. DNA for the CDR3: TGCGCCAGCAGCCCCCGGACAGGGGAAAATGAAAAACTGTTTTTT. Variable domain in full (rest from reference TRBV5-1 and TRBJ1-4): KAGVTQTPRYLIKTRGQQVTLSCSPISGHRSVSWYQQTPGQGLQFLFEYFSETQRNKGNFPGRFSGRQFSNSRSEMNVSTLELGDSALYLCASSPRTGENEKLFFGSGTQLSVL.

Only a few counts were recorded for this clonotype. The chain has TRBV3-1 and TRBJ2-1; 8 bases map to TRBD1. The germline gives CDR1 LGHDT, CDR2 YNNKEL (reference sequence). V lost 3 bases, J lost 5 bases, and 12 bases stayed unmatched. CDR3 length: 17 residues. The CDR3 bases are TGTGCCAGCAGCCACCGAGACAGGGGAATGGGACACAATGAGCAGTTCTTC. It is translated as CASSHRDRGMGHNEQFF.

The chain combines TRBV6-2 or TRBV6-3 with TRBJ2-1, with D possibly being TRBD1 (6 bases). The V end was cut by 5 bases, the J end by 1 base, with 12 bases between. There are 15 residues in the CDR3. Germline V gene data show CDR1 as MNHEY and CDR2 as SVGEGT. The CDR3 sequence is CASSHGQGSYNEQFF. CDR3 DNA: TGTGCCAGCAGTCACGGTCAGGGGTCCTACAATGAGCAGTTCTTC.

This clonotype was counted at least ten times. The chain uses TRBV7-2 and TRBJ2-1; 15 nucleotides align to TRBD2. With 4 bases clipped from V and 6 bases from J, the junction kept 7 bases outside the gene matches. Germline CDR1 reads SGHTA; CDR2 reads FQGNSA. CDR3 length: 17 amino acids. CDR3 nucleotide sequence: TGTGCCAGCAGCTCTTGGACTAGCGGGGGGGCCTTCAATGAGCAGTTCTTC. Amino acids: CASSSWTSGGAFNEQFF.

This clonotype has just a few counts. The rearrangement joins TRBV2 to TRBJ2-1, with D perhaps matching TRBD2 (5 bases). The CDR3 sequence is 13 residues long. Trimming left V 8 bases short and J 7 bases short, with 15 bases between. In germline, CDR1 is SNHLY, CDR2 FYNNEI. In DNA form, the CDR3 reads TGTGCCAGCTCTGTAGCGATCGGAAATGAGCAGTTCTTC. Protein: CASSVAIGNEQFF.

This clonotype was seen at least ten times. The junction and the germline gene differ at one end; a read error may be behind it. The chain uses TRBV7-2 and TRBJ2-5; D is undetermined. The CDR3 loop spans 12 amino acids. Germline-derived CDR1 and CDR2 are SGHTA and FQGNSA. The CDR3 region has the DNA TGTGGCAGCGCGGCAGCCGGCGAGACCCAGTACTTC. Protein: CGSAAAGETQYF.

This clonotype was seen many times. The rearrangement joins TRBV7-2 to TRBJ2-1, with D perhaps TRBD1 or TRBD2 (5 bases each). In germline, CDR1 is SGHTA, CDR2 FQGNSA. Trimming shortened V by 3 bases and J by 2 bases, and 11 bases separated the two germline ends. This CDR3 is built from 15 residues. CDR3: CASSFLGDPYNEQFF. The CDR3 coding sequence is TGTGCCAGCAGCTTTTTAGGGGACCCCTACAATGAGCAGTTCTTC.

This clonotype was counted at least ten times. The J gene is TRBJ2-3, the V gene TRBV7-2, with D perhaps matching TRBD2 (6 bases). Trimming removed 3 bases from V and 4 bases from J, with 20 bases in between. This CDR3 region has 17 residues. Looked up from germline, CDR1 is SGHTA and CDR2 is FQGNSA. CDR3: CASSLGFRGTEADTQYF. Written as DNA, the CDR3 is TGTGCCAGCAGCTTGGGTTTCCGCGGGACTGAAGCAGATACGCAGTATTTT.

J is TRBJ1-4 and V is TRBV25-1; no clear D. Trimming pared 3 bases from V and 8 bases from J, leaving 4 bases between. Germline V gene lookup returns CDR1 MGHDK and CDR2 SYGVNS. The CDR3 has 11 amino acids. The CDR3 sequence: CASSEAEKLFF. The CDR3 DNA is TGTGCCAGCAGTGAGGCCGAAAAACTGTTTTTT.

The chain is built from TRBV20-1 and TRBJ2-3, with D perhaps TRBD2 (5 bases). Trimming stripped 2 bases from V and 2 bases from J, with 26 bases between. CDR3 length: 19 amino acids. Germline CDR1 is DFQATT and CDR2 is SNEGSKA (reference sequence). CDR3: CSARPPGIHLRVFTDTQYF. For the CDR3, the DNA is TGCAGTGCTAGACCCCCCGGTATCCACTTGCGGGTGTTCACAGATACGCAGTATTTT.

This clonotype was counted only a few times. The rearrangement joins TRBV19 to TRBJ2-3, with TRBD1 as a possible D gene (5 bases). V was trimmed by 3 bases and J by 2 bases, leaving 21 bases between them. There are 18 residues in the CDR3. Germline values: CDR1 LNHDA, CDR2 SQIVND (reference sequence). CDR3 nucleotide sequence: TGTGCCAGTAGTATGAAGCCCCGACAGCTACTACCCACAGATACGCAGTATTTT. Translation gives CASSMKPRQLLPTDTQYF.

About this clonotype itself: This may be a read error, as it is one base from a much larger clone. The CDR3 region has the DNA TGTGCCAGCAGCTCGTCGTTTGGTGGACAGGGATTTCGGGAGCAGTCCTTC. Amino acids: CASSSSFGGQGFREQSF. The rearrangement joins TRBV7-2 to TRBJ2-1, with TRBD1 matching over 8 bases. The germline CDR1 and CDR2 sequences are SGHTA and FQGNSA. The CDR3 contains 17 residues.

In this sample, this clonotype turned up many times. This chain's CDR3 is CASNLEERRQPNQPQHF. The CDR3 region has the DNA TGTGCCAGCAACCTGGAAGAACGTCGACAGCCTAATCAGCCCCAGCATTTT. The chain is built from TRBV28 and TRBJ1-5; D is perhaps TRBD1 (5 bases). The CDR3 has 17 amino acids. Trimming removed 7 bases at V and 4 bases at J, with 23 bases between. CDR1 and CDR2 from the germline V gene are MDHEN and SYDVKM.

The CDR3 DNA reads TGCGCCAGCAGCACAGGGACAGTAAACACTGAAGCTTTCTTT. Translated, it gives CASSTGTVNTEAFF. The chain is built from TRBV5-1 and TRBJ1-1, with TRBD1 identical over 7 bases. The CDR3 sequence is 14 residues long. V was pared by 4 bases and J by 2 bases, with 5 bases of the junction left unmatched. Germline CDR1 and CDR2: SGHRS and YFSETQ.

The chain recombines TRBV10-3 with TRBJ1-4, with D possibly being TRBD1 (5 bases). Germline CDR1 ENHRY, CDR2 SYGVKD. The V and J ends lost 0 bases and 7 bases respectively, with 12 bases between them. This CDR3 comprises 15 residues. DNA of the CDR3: TGTGCCATCAGTGAGTCATTGGGACTGAGTGAAAAACTGTTTTTT. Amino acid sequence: CAISESLGLSEKLFF.

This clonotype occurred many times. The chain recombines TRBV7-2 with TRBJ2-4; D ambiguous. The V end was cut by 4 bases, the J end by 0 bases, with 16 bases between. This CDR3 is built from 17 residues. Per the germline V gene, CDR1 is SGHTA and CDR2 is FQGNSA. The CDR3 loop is CASSSLAGPLAKNIQYF. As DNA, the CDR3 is TGTGCCAGCAGCTCCCTGGCAGGACCACTAGCCAAAAACATTCAGTACTTC.

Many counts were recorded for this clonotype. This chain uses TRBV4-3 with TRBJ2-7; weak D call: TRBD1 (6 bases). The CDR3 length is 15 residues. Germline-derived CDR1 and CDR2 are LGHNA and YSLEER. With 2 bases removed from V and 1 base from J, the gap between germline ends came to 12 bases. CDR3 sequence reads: CASSQRTTGSYEQYF. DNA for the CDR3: TGCGCCAGCAGCCAACGAACTACAGGGTCCTACGAGCAGTACTTC.

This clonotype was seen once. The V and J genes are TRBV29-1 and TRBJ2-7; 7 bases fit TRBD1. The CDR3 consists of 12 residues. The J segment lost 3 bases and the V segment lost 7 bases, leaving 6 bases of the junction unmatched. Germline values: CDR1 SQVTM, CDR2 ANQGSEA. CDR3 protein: CSAATGNYEQYF. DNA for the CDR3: TGCAGCGCTGCGACAGGGAACTACGAGCAGTACTTC.

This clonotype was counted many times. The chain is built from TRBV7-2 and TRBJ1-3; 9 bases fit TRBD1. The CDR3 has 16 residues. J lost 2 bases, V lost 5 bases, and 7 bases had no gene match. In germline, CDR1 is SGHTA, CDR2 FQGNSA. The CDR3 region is CASSPRTGEPGNTIYF. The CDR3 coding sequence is TGTGCCAGCAGCCCCCGGACAGGGGAACCTGGAAACACCATATATTTT.

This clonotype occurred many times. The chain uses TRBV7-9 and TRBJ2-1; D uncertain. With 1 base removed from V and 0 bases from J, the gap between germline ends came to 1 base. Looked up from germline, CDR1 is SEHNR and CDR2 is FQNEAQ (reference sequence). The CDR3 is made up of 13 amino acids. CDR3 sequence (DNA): TGTGCCAGCAGCTTAGGCTCCTACAATGAGCAGTTCTTC. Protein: CASSLGSYNEQFF.

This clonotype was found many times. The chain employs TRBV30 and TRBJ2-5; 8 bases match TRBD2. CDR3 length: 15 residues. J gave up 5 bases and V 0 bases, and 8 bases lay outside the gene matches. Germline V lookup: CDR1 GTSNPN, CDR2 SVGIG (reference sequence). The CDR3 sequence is CAWSVSLREGETQYF. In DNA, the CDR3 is TGTGCCTGGAGTGTCTCTCTTCGGGAGGGGGAGACCCAGTACTTC.

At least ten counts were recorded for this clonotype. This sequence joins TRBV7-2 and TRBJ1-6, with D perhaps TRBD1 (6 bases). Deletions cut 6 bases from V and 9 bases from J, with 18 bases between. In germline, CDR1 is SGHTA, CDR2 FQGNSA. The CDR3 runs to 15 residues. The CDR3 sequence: CASRPDRSPGSPLHF. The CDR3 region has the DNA TGTGCCAGCAGACCTGACAGGTCCCCCGGTTCACCCCTCCACTTT.

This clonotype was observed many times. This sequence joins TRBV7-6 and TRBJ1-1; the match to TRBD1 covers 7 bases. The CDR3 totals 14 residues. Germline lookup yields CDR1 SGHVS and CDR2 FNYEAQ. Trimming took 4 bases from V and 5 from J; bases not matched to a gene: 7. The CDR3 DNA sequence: TGTGCCAGCAGCTGGTCACAGGGGAAAACTGAAGCTTTCTTT. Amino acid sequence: CASSWSQGKTEAFF.

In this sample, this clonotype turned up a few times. The CDR3 region is CSARWTSDRTDTQYF. DNA of the CDR3: TGCAGTGCTAGGTGGACTAGCGACCGCACAGATACGCAGTATTTT. The J gene is TRBJ2-3, the V gene TRBV20-1; TRBD2 matches 9 bases. The CDR3 spans 15 residues. With V trimmed by 3 bases and J by 1 base, 5 bases remained unmatched. Germline loops: CDR1 DFQATT, CDR2 SNEGSKA (reference sequence).

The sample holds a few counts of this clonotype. In DNA form, the CDR3 reads TGCGCCAGCAGTCCTGAGGGAGAGGGAGAGACCCAGTACTTC. It encodes CASSPEGEGETQYF. The chain carries TRBV23-1 and TRBJ2-5, with D perhaps TRBD2 (5 bases). TRBV23-1 is filed as an ORF, its function uncertain. CDR3 length equals 14 residues. V lost 4 bases and J 4 bases, leaving 13 bases between the germline ends.